This TCR beta chain emerged from a study of T cell repertoires in cytomegalovirus infection. Study overall: Through public TCR beta signatures, both CMV infection and matching HLA type were indicated. Study-level findings and limits: HLA-C-restricted CMV-specific TCR beta clonotypes were dominant in the ex vivo response.

V lost 3 bases, J lost 0 bases, and 11 bases lay in between. The CDR3 is made up of 15 amino acids. Germline CDR1 reads MNHNS; CDR2 reads SASEGT. In this sample, this clonotype turned up a few times. Its antigen is not known. TCRdb passed the reads through MiXCR, listing each CDR3 protein once. Of about 530,000 distinct CDR3 sequences in the sample, about 26% are singletons; the top ten hold 13%. This chain joins TRBV6-1 and TRBJ2-5, with D unresolved. The sample consisted of PBMCs. The TCR sequence derives from a human donor in good health (CMV status not recorded). Some clones in this sample may be carry-over from other donors' samples. CDR3 sequence: CASSDSGSYQETQYF. CDR3 in DNA: TGTGCCAGCAGTGACTCCGGATCGTACCAAGAGACCCAGTACTTC.